This T cell receptor beta chain stems from a study of tumor-infiltrating lymphocytes in primary liver carcinoma (dated by TCRdb to about 2017). With regard to the full study: Of the five patients (three men and two women, aged 30 to 69 years), four had hepatocellular carcinoma and one had combined HCC and intrahepatic cholangiocarcinoma. Tumors of the five patients were stage T1-T3 N0M0 with maximum diameters of 4.2 to 10 cm. Roughly 3.65 to 8 million productive TCRbeta reads were obtained per sample, and no significant difference in read depth was found between tissue types. The study combined TCRbeta repertoire sequencing, expression microarrays and whole-exome sequencing across five regions of each liver tumor, with adjacent normal tissue and blood. TCRbeta repertoire sequencing covered roughly 35 specimens from 5 patients: 25 or so tumor regions, 5 adjacent noncancerous liver tissues and 5 peripheral blood samples. To link TCRbeta repertoire diversity with the local molecular phenotype, the 25 tumor region samples were profiled using Agilent mRNA microarrays. Technical replicate repertoires showed high reproducibility, with mean shared-clone rates about 0.92 and correlation coefficients above 0.98.

Total RNA and DNA were co-extracted without cell sorting from approximately 20-30 mg of bulk tissue using the AllPrep DNA/RNA mini kit. Surgical resection was performed in China between 2015 and early 2016 on about 5 patients with histopathologically diagnosed primary liver carcinoma. At the time of sampling, the patients had chronic HBV infection and had not received any treatment. Five spatially separated regions were sampled from each tumor: the superior, inferior, left-lateral and right-lateral poles, plus the tumor centre. More than 90% viable tumor cells were found by histology in every tumor sample. Pieces of fresh tumor and adjacent tissue were cut in half, with one half kept in RNAlater at -80 degrees C and the other half sent for histology. The research as a whole found: Only four or five patients were included in the study, and the authors note that the findings should be validated in a larger study. Only the TCR beta chain was sequenced, so true repertoire diversity is likely underestimated because unpaired alpha chains were not captured. A significantly larger repertoire fraction was made up by the top 250 clones in tumors than in blood (p = 0.039). Comparison of CD4+ and CD8+ T cell repertoires was precluded by the use of bulk unsorted samples. Consistent with antigen-driven expansion, pairs of tumor regions showed higher repertoire overlap (mean roughly 36%) than either tumor-adjacent pairs (around 17%) or tumor-blood pairs (roughly 14%). Only about 7-25% of top clones were found in all five regions of a tumor, suggesting spatial heterogeneity of tumor-infiltrating T cells.

The cysteine opens and the phenylalanine closes a CDR3 of 18 amino acids. The sequence is cut down to CDR3 DNA, 54 bases in frame from base 1. The germline V gene yields LGHNT for CDR1 and FRNRAP for CDR2. Comment on this clonotype: Its antigen remains unidentified. Base qualities were left out, and no much larger clone turns up one base away.

TCRbeta-specific cDNA was reverse-transcribed from approximately 460 ng total RNA using a constant-region primer and ProtoScript II reverse transcriptase. The TCRbeta libraries were prepared through three rounds of nested multiplex PCR following a slightly modified ARM-PCR procedure. Each of the first two PCR rounds ran for approximately 11 cycles using multiplex TRBV1-TRBV30 forward primers together with a Cbeta reverse primer. Sample barcodes and Illumina adapters were attached in a final 25-cycle PCR using Deep VentR polymerase. Amplicons of 200-500 bp were gel-purified with a QIAquick gel extraction kit before sequencing. TCRbeta amplicons were sequenced on an Illumina HiSeq 2500 with 250-bp paired-end reads. In the source study's methods: To recover full CDR3 sequences, reads were quality-trimmed using Trimmomatic v0.33 and paired reads were then merged using FLASH v1.2.11. MiGEC v1.2.1b assigned V, D and J germline segments to the rearranged TCRbeta sequences. Clonotype statistics and Shannon-Wiener diversity indices were calculated with VDJtools v1.0.0. To cut down on sampling bias, every analysis after diversity analysis relied on just the 250 most abundant clonotypes from each sample. TCRdb passed the public sequencing reads through fastp at Q25 and MiXCR, retaining productive beta sequences. Every entry covers one CDR3 protein and lists the most common genes and DNA from its rows. These V and J calls are TCRdb output, not the study's own analysis. The sample table lists 40,000 to 60,000 distinct CDR3 sequences, 70% to 80% of them with a count of one. The ten largest clonotypes hold roughly 24% of the sample.

The TCR comes from a man in his forties or fifties with primary liver carcinoma and hepatitis B virus infection. The V gene is TRBV12-5 and the J gene is TRBJ2-1, with 13 bases in between that match TRBD2. The material sequenced was liver tumor tissue from sampling region 3. The cell subset or site label, read with the paper, signifies: tumor region T3, left-lateral pole. The nucleotide sequence reads as follows: TGTACTGTATCCCCTCTAGGACTAGCGGGGGCCGTAGGTTGTGAGCAGTTCTTC. This sequence encodes CTVSPLGLAGAVGCEQFF.